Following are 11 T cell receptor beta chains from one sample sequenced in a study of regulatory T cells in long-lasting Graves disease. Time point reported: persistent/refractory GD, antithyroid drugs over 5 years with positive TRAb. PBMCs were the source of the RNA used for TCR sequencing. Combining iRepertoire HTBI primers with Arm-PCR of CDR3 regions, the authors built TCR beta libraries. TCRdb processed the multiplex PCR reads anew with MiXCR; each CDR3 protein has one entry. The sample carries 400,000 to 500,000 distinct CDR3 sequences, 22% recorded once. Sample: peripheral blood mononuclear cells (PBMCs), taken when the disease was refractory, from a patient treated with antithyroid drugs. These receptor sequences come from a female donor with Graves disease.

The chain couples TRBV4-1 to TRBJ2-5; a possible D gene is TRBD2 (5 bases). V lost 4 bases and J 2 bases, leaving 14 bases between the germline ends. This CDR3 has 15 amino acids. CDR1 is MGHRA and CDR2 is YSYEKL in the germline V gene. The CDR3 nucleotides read TGCGCCAGCAGCCTCTATGGACTGGCGCAAGAGACCCAGTACTTC. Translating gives CASSLYGLAQETQYF.

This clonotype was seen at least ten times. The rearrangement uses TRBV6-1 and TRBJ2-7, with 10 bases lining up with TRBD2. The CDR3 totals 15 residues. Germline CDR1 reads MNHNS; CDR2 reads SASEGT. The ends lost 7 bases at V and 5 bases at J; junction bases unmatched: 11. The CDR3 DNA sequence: TGTGCCAGCACCCCGAGGGCTAGCGGGAGCCACGAGCAGTACTTC. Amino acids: CASTPRASGSHEQYF.

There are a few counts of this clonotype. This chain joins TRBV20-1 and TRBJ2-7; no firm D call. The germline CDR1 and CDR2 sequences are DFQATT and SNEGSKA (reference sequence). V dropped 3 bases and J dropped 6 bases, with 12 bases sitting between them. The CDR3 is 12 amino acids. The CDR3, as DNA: TGCAGTGCTAGTATAGGTGGCGGCGAGCAGTACTTC. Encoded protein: CSASIGGGEQYF.

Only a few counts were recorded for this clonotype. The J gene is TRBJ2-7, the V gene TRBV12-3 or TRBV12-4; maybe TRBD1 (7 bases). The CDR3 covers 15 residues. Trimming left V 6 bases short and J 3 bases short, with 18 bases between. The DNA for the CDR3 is TGTGCCAGCAGACCCGCGGGACAGCAGTACTACGAGCAGTACTTC. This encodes CASRPAGQQYYEQYF.

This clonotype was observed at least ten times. CDR3 DNA sequence: TGTGCCAGCAGCTTAGCTCTGGGGCCTCAAGAGACCCAGTACTTC. It encodes CASSLALGPQETQYF. The chain joins TRBV7-9 to TRBJ2-5; a possible D gene is TRBD1 (5 bases). This CDR3 contains 15 residues. With 0 bases removed from V and 2 bases from J, the gap between germline ends came to 10 bases. Germline V gene data show CDR1 as SEHNR and CDR2 as FQNEAQ (reference sequence). Together with reference TRBV7-9 and TRBJ2-5, the CDR3 gives the full variable domain: DTGVSQNPRHKITKRGQNVTFRCDPISEHNRLYWYRQTLGQGPEFLTYFQNEAQLEKSRLLSDRFSAERPKGSFSTLEIQRTEQGDSAMYLCASSLALGPQETQYFGPGTRLLVL.

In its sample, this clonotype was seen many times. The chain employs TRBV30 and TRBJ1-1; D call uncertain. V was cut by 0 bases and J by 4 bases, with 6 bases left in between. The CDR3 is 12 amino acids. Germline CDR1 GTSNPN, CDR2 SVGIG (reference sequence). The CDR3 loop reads CAWSVRGTEAFF. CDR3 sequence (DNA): TGTGCCTGGAGTGTACGAGGCACTGAAGCTTTCTTT.

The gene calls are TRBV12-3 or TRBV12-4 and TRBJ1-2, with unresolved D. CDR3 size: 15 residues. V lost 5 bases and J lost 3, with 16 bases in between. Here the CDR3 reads CASSTTANLYYGYTF. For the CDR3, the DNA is TGTGCCAGCAGTACGACGGCTAACCTATACTATGGCTACACCTTC.

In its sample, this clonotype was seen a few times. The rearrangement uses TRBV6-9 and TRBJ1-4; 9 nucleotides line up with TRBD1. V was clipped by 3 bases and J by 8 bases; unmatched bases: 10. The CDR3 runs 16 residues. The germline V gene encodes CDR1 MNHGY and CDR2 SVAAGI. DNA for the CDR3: TGTGCCAGCAGTTACTTTTCCGGGACAGGGCAAGAAAAACTGTTTTTT. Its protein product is CASSYFSGTGQEKLFF.

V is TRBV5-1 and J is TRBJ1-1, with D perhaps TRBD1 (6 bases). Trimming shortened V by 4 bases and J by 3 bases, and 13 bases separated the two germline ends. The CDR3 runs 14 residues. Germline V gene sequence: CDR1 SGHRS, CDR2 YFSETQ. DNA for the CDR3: TGCGCCAGCAGCACACAGGGTCTCGACACTGAAGCTTTCTTT. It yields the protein CASSTQGLDTEAFF.

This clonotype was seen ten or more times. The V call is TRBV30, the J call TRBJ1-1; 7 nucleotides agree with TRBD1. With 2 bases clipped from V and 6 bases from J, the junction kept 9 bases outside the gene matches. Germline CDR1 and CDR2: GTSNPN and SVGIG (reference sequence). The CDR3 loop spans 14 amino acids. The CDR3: CAWSFGQAVPEAFF. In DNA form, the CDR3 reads TGTGCCTGGAGTTTCGGACAGGCGGTACCTGAAGCTTTCTTT.

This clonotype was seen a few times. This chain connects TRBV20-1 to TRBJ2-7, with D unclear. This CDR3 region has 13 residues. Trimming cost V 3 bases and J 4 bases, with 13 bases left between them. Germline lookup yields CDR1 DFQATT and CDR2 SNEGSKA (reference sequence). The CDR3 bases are TGCAGTGCTAGTACACCAGATCATTACGAGCAGTACTTC. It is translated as CSASTPDHYEQYF.